This T cell receptor beta chain was observed in a study of identifying expanded T cells in peripheral blood. Study outcomes and limitations: Across healthy donors, higher total template counts meant significantly greater approximately 2-week count variance. Around 1.2 clones differed between technical replicates, versus approximately 17 and 20 over time.

Worth noting for this clone: The antigen remains undetermined.

Germline lookup yields CDR1 MNHEY and CDR2 SMNVEV (reference sequence). The CDR3 runs 11 residues. V was clipped by 6 bases and J by 3 bases, with 4 bases between them. Produced via immunoSEQ multiplex PCR; TCRdb's table is partial and in-frame only. The data hold tens of thousands of clones, with 80% to 85% observed a single time. This clonotype was sampled from a person aged 18 to 70 in good health. Sequencing used blood. The rearrangement uses TRBV27 and TRBJ2-3; D unresolved. The CDR3 is CASSSTDTQYF. CDR3 sequence (DNA): TGTGCCAGCAGCTCGACAGATACGCAGTATTTT.